This section outlines one T cell receptor (beta chain) sequence together with its context. Its antigen is as yet unknown. The CDR3 is 16 amino acids. Germline CDR1 is SGHRS and CDR2 is YFSETQ. Each donor was healthy, and each was a bone marrow donor. The PCR employed 60 Vbeta primers together with 13 Jbeta primers. The assay was immunoSEQ multiplex PCR, and TCRdb's table has in-frame clones only and misses some. The sample lists 200,000 to 250,000 clones; approximately 90% were seen once. The data are from a study of cytomegalovirus exposure and HLA in healthy donors. Study results and limitations: The study labeled 170 or so TCR beta chains cytomegalovirus-associated. TCR association rates varied by HLA locus in a later analysis, with DRB1 highest and HLA-C lowest. Most sequenced TCRs were rare (though some public TCRs occurred in many donors).

This chain links TRBV5-1 with TRBJ2-5; 10 bases are shared with TRBD1. The better agreement between TRBJ2-7 and the DNA end casts doubt on the J call. This receptor was obtained from a woman aged 18-29 years in good health and CMV-seronegative. Sequencing was performed on PBMCs. In DNA, the CDR3 is TGCGCCAGCAGCTTGCCCCGGGACAGGGGAACCTACGAGCAGTACTTC. It encodes CASSLPRDRGTYEQYF.